This TCR beta chain was sequenced during a study of graft-versus-host responses after intestinal transplantation (dated by TCRdb to the early 2020s). For the wider study: The transplants that recipients got were multivisceral, liver-intestinal, or isolated intestinal. All recipients received anti-thymocyte globulin induction followed by maintenance tacrolimus and steroids for 3 to 4 years. After intestinal transplantation, graft-versus-host and host-versus-graft alloreactive T cell clones were followed in the graft, circulation and bone marrow using bulk TCR-beta CDR3 sequencing. To identify alloreactive clones, pre-transplant mixed lymphocyte reaction products were sequenced and then compared with unstimulated pre-transplant donor and recipient T cells. The cohort enrolled under 25 intestinal transplant recipients including one retransplant, and a few patients lacking pretransplant specimens were excluded. A peak of at least 4% donor T cells among recipient peripheral blood mononuclear cells was the definition used for donor T cell macrochimerism. Instead of going to the commercial service, samples from a few later patients were sequenced in-house on an Illumina MiSeq and processed with MiXCR. Overall study outcomes, separate from this receptor: The conclusions were limited by the relatively low number and heterogeneity of the intestinal transplant patients. Peak levels of circulating GvH clones were associated with declines in HvG clones early after transplant. GvH clones were found in recipient bone marrow, and some of the GvH clones appeared earlier in ileal mucosa or blood, which is consistent with an intestinal mucosal origin. In patients with donor T cell macrochimerism, the allografts had high GvH to HvG T cell clonal ratios.

The library was obtained by the immunoSEQ multiplex PCR assay. For most patients, high-throughput TCR-beta CDR3 sequencing of genomic DNA was performed by Adaptive Biotechnologies. In the original analysis: TCR sequencing data for 15 to 20 patients were retrieved from Adaptive's ImmunoSEQ software; three other patients were processed with MiXCR and VDJtools. CDR3 nucleotide sequences shared between donor and recipient were removed because their origin could not be assigned. At least 2-fold expansion over unstimulated cells and a minimum CFSE-low frequency of 0.002% (template counts) or 0.001% (read counts) were required for clones to be classified as alloreactive. A clone was considered mappable if detected in the sequenced pre-transplant spleen, lymph node, or MLR CFSE-low populations of the donor or recipient. The cumulative frequency of alloreactive clones was calculated as a percentage of all sequences, weighted by copy number. The table was pulled from immuneACCESS by TCRdb, which kept in-frame rearrangements only. Such tables lose some clones; where checked, under half of the loss comes from unresolved V genes, and the rest has no known cause. Clonal size and the V and J genes are those of that table, whereas D and trimming came from the DNA. A total of around 92,000 clones appear in this sample, 86% of them only once. The ten largest clones represent 1.4% of the sample.

Remarks on this clone: The antigen this receptor binds is unknown. The record has no base qualities; no much larger clone is one base away.

Blood samples were collected up to 4 times in the first month after transplant and then at least monthly when available. This specimen consisted of PBMCs, obtained 255 days after intestinal transplant. The receptor comes from a human patient who received an intestinal transplant, so some T cells may come from the graft donor.

The DNA is TGTGCCAGCAGCTTGTGGGAGGGCGGCTACACCTTC. It is translated as CASSLWEGGYTF. The sequence joins TRBV7-9 to TRBJ1-2; the D gene cannot be resolved reliably. The trim is 3 bases for V and 8 bases for J, with a gap of 10 bases between the germline ends. The CDR3 contains 12 residues, cysteine and phenylalanine counted. Of all the DNA, just the CDR3 is kept, 36 bases in frame from base 1. CDR1 and CDR2 (SEHNR, FQNEAQ) derive from the germline V gene (reference sequence). This CDR3, with the reference TRBV7-9 and TRBJ1-2 proteins standing in past its ends, gives the full variable domain DTGVSQNPRHKITKRGQNVTFRCDPISEHNRLYWYRQTLGQGPEFLTYFQNEAQLEKSRLLSDRFSAERPKGSFSTLEIQRTEQGDSAMYLCASSLWEGGYTFGSGTRLTVV.